One T cell receptor beta chain is described in this entry. No antigen is known for it. The record originates from a study of T cells after posttransplantation cyclophosphamide. This CDR3 comprises 11 residues. Germline V gene lookup returns CDR1 DFQATT and CDR2 SNEGSKA (reference sequence). The V gene end was trimmed by 6 bases and the J gene end by 8 bases; junction bases not matched to a gene: 6. Using immunoSEQ multiplex PCR, the repertoire was profiled, and TCRdb retains in-frame clones only, with some absent. This sample has about 5,400 clones, with almost 95% found just once. Findings and caveats of the study: Blood and skin or GI T cell repertoires showed limited TRB overlap. TRB clonality was highly associated with recipient CMV seropositivity and reactivation. Later blood repertoires were often dominated by clones from the donor CD8+ memory compartment.

Sequencing used CD4+ T cells sorted from bone marrow. The clonotype originates from a woman aged 55-69 years in good health, CMV-negative, and a related stem cell transplant donor. The rearrangement joins TRBV20-1 to TRBJ2-7; 8 bases line up with TRBD2. The CDR3 region has the DNA TGCAGTGCCAGGACTAGCCACAAGCAGTACTTC. It yields the protein CSARTSHKQYF.